The 23 T cell receptor beta chains listed next were all sequenced from one sample in a study of siplizumab effects on memory and regulatory T cells. Measured with immunoSEQ multiplex PCR; TCRdb has only the in-frame clones, and not every one. The top ten hold approximately 0.75% of the sample, which has approximately 120,000 clones, roughly 94% seen once. The sample was Tregs sorted from blood. Receptors were obtained from a human donor in good health.

The gene calls are TRBV6-5 and TRBJ2-1, with D unresolved. V lost 6 bases to trimming and J lost 6 bases, with 9 bases between them. The CDR3 consists of 12 residues. Germline lookup yields CDR1 MNHEY and CDR2 SVGAGI. DNA of the CDR3: TGTGCCAGCAGACAAACTTCCAATGAGCAGTTCTTC. Encoded protein: CASRQTSNEQFF.

This chain joins TRBV10-3 and TRBJ2-3; D is possibly TRBD2 (6 bases). Per germline, CDR1 ENHRY and CDR2 SYGVKD. The CDR3 is made up of 15 amino acids. Trimming removed 6 bases at V and 8 bases at J, with 21 bases between. CDR3 DNA sequence: TGTGCCATCAGGCTGGACTACTCAGCGGTTGGTACGCAGTATTTT. Amino acid sequence: CAIRLDYSAVGTQYF.

V usage is TRBV6-5 and J usage is TRBJ1-2; TRBD1 might be the D (6 bases). Trimming took off 5 bases at V and 7 bases at J, with 14 bases between the two ends. Germline V gives CDR1 MNHEY, CDR2 SVGAGI. The CDR3 contains 13 residues. The CDR3 loop reads CASSRGSRGGYTF. The CDR3 DNA sequence: TGTGCCAGCAGTCGCGGCAGCAGGGGTGGCTACACCTTC.

For the CDR3, the DNA is TGTGCCAGCAGCCCCCGGGGTACCGGGGAGCTGTTTTTT. It specifies CASSPRGTGELFF. The chain uses TRBV9 and TRBJ2-2; tentative D call: TRBD2 (5 bases). Germline values: CDR1 SGDLS, CDR2 YYNGEE. V was shortened by 4 bases and J by 5 bases, with 9 bases between the two germline ends. The CDR3 length is 13 residues.

Concerning this clone itself: This sample also contains other DNA sequences that code for the same CDR3. The rearrangement links TRBV18 to TRBJ1-4; D is perhaps TRBD1 (5 bases). In germline, CDR1 is KGHSH, CDR2 LQKENI. V lost 3 bases and J 2 bases, leaving 7 bases between the germline ends. The CDR3 covers 14 residues. CDR3: CASSPQGTNEKLFF. CDR3 sequence (DNA): TGTGCCAGCTCACCGCAGGGTACTAATGAAAAACTGTTTTTT.

The V gene is TRBV2, the J gene TRBJ2-5; 12 bases align to TRBD2. Losses at the gene ends were 4 bases for V and 5 bases for J; bases not matched to a gene: 8. The CDR3 is 16 amino acids. CDR1 SNHLY and CDR2 FYNNEI come from the germline V gene. The chain's CDR3 is CASSVGGLAGLETQYF. DNA for the CDR3: TGTGCCAGCAGTGTTGGTGGACTAGCGGGATTGGAGACCCAGTACTTC.

This clone occurred once. V gene TRBV4-1 combines with J gene TRBJ1-4; the match to TRBD1 covers 9 bases. In germline, CDR1 is MGHRA, CDR2 YSYEKL. The CDR3 has 16 residues. Germline trimming cut 3 bases from V and 8 bases from J; bases unmatched to any gene: 10. The CDR3 spells CASSQGPGTGREKLFF. The CDR3 DNA reads as TGCGCCAGCAGCCAGGGTCCGGGGACAGGGAGAGAAAAACTGTTTTTT.

V usage is TRBV15 and J usage is TRBJ1-1; D uncertain. With 0 bases removed from V and 11 bases from J, the gap between germline ends came to 10 bases. CDR3 length equals 12 residues. Germline CDR1 LNHNV, CDR2 YYDKDF (reference sequence). CDR3 bases: TGTGCCACCAGCAGAGATGGGGAGGTGGCTTTCTTT. Translated, it gives CATSRDGEVAFF.

On this clone: This specimen includes other DNA sequences encoding the same CDR3. The chain has TRBV9 and TRBJ2-3; D unresolved. The CDR3 loop spans 12 amino acids. Germline CDR1 and CDR2: SGDLS and YYNGEE. V dropped 0 bases and J dropped 3 bases, with 2 bases sitting between them. CDR3 protein: CASSVETDTQYF. CDR3 in DNA: TGTGCCAGCAGCGTAGAAACAGATACGCAGTATTTT.

The V and J genes are TRBV6-5 and TRBJ2-2, with D perhaps matching TRBD2 (6 bases). Trimming pared 7 bases from V and 2 bases from J, leaving 14 bases between. The CDR3 contains 15 residues. In germline, CDR1 is MNHEY, CDR2 SVGAGI. CDR3 nucleotides: TGTGCCAGCATGTGGGGACTGCCCAACACCGGGGAGCTGTTTTTT. Protein sequence: CASMWGLPNTGELFF.

The rearrangement uses TRBV7-9 and TRBJ2-3; 9 bases are a match to TRBD2. V lost 6 bases, J lost 8 bases, and 15 bases stayed unmatched. CDR1 and CDR2 (germline): SEHNR, FQNEAQ (reference sequence). CDR3 length: 16 amino acids. In nucleotides, the CDR3 is TGTGCCAGCAGAGACCGACCGGGACTAGCAGTTAGTACGCAGTATTTT. This codes for CASRDRPGLAVSTQYF.

The V call is TRBV18, the J call TRBJ2-5; possible D gene TRBD1, 6 bases. The ends were cut back, 5 bases at V and 3 bases at J, with 10 bases in the middle. Per germline, CDR1 KGHSH and CDR2 LQKENI. The CDR3 is made up of 13 amino acids. The CDR3 DNA sequence: TGTGCCAGCTCAGGACAGAACGAAGAGACCCAGTACTTC. Amino acid sequence: CASSGQNEETQYF.

V is TRBV2 and J is TRBJ2-3; D not resolved. This CDR3 is built from 15 residues. Trimming left V 1 base short and J 4 bases short, with 12 bases between. The germline V gene has CDR1 SNHLY and CDR2 FYNNEI. CDR3 sequence: CASSEGRPTADTQYF. The DNA for the CDR3 is TGTGCCAGCAGTGAAGGGCGGCCAACGGCAGATACGCAGTATTTT.

V usage is TRBV15 and J usage is TRBJ1-5; D remains unclear. CDR3 size: 15 residues. Deletions cut 0 bases from V and 7 bases from J, with 13 bases between. Germline lookup yields CDR1 LNHNV and CDR2 YYDKDF (reference sequence). The CDR3 bases are TGTGCCACCAGCAGAGATCGGGAGATCCGGCAGCCCCAGCATTTT. This encodes CATSRDREIRQPQHF.

The chain combines TRBV5-1 with TRBJ2-7; D is uncertain. V was clipped by 0 bases and J by 5 bases, with 6 bases between them. Germline assignment: CDR1 SGHRS and CDR2 YFSETQ. CDR3 length: 12 amino acids. The CDR3 DNA follows: TGCGCCAGCAGCTTGGTAAGTCACGAGCAGTACTTC. This codes for CASSLVSHEQYF.

The V and J genes are TRBV29-1 and TRBJ1-1; 7 bases fit TRBD1. Trimming took 3 bases from V and 0 from J; bases not matched to a gene: 1. There are 13 residues in the CDR3. CDR1 SQVTM and CDR2 ANQGSEA come from the germline V gene. The chain's CDR3 is CSVEGQLNTEAFF. In DNA, the CDR3 is TGCAGCGTTGAGGGACAGCTGAACACTGAAGCTTTCTTT.

The chain carries TRBV2 and TRBJ1-1; D not certain. V was clipped by 5 bases and J by 2 bases, with 6 bases between them. The germline V gene has CDR1 SNHLY and CDR2 FYNNEI. The CDR3 covers 12 residues. CDR3 bases: TGTGCCAGCAGTACACTAAACACTGAAGCTTTCTTT. The encoded protein is CASSTLNTEAFF.

The chain combines TRBV6-5 with TRBJ1-2; D gene uncertain. The V end was cut by 6 bases, the J end by 4 bases, with 15 bases between. Germline V gives CDR1 MNHEY, CDR2 SVGAGI. The length of the CDR3 is 14 residues. This CDR3 is CASSARFGSYGYTF. CDR3 DNA sequence: TGTGCCAGCAGCGCCCGGTTCGGTTCCTATGGCTACACCTTC.

This clone was found a few times. This chain joins TRBV2 and TRBJ1-5, with 9 positions matching TRBD1. The CDR3 totals 14 residues. Germline CDR1 is SNHLY and CDR2 is FYNNEI. V lost 4 bases to trimming and J lost 7 bases; unmatched junction nucleotides: 5. In DNA form, the CDR3 reads TGTGCCAGCAGTGGGGACAGGGTATTGCAGCCCCAGCATTTT. It specifies CASSGDRVLQPQHF.

The V gene is TRBV15, the J gene TRBJ1-1, with 9 bases fitting TRBD1. Germline trimming cut 0 bases from V and 1 base from J; bases unmatched to any gene: 15. The germline CDR1 and CDR2 sequences are LNHNV and YYDKDF (reference sequence). This CDR3 region has 20 residues. CDR3 sequence: CATSRDLGGQGPEGNTEAFF. The DNA for the CDR3 is TGTGCCACCAGCAGAGATTTGGGGGGACAGGGCCCGGAGGGGAACACTGAAGCTTTCTTT. The variable domain in full, with the rest retrieved from reference TRBV15 and TRBJ1-1, is DAMVIQNPRYQVTQFGKPVTLSCSQTLNHNVMYWYQQKSSQAPKLLFHYYDKDFNNEADTPDNFQSRRPNTSFCFLDIRSPGLGDTAMYLCATSRDLGGQGPEGNTEAFFGQGTRLTVV.

The rearrangement uses TRBV30 and TRBJ1-1; no clear D. V shed 3 bases and J shed 1 base, with 15 bases lying between them. The CDR3 contains 15 residues. Germline CDR1 reads GTSNPN; CDR2 reads SVGIG (reference sequence). CDR3 DNA sequence: TGTGCCTGGAGGAGGTTTCTGCGGGCGAACACTGAAGCTTTCTTT. It codes for CAWRRFLRANTEAFF.

The gene calls are TRBV7-2 and TRBJ2-1; no definite D call. V was clipped by 5 bases and J by 0 bases, with 11 bases between them. There are 15 residues in the CDR3. Germline V gives CDR1 SGHTA, CDR2 FQGNSA. CDR3: CASSVGSGSYNEQFF. Here the CDR3 DNA reads TGTGCCAGCAGCGTCGGTTCAGGCTCCTACAATGAGCAGTTCTTC.

The V gene is TRBV5-1, the J gene TRBJ1-6; D ambiguous. Germline V gene lookup returns CDR1 SGHRS and CDR2 YFSETQ. The CDR3 totals 15 residues. V was pared by 1 base and J by 4 bases, with 9 bases between. In DNA form, the CDR3 reads TGCGCCAGCAGCTTGACCGGGGAATATAATTCACCCCTCCACTTT. Translation: CASSLTGEYNSPLHF.